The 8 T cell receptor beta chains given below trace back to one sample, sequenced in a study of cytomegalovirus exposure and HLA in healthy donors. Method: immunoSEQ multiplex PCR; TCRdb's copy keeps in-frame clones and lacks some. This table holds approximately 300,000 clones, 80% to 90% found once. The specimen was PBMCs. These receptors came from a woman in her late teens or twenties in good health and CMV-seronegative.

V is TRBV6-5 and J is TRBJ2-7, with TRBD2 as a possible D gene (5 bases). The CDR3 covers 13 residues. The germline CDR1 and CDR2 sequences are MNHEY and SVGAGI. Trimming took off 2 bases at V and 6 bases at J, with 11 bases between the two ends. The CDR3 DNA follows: TGTGCCAGCAGTTACGAGCGAGGGAGCGAGCAGTACTTC. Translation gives CASSYERGSEQYF.

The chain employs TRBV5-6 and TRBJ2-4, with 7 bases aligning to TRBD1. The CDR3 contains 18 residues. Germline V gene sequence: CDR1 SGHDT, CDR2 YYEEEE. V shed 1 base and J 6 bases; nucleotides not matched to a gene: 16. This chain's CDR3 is CASSLIDQYRTGVNIQYF. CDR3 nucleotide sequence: TGTGCCAGCAGCTTGATCGACCAGTACCGGACAGGAGTAAACATTCAGTACTTC.

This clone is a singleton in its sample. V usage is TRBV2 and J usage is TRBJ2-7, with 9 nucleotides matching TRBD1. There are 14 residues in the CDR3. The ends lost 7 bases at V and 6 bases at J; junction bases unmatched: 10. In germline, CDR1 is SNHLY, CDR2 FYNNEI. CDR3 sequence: CASTRTGGRGEQYF. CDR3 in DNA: TGTGCCAGCACAAGAACAGGGGGCCGGGGCGAGCAGTACTTC.

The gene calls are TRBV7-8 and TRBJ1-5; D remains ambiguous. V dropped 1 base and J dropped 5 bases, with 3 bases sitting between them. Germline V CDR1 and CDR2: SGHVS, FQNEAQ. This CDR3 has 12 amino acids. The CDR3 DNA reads TGTGCCAGCAGCTTAGTAGATCAGCCCCAGCATTTT. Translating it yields CASSLVDQPQHF.

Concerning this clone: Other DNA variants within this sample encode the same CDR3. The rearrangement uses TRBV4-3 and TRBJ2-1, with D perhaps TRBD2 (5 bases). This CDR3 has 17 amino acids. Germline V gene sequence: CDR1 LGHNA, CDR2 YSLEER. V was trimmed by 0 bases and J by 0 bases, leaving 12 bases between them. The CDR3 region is CASSQEGSASSYNEQFF. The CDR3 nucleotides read TGCGCCAGCAGCCAAGAAGGTAGCGCGAGCTCCTACAATGAGCAGTTCTTC.

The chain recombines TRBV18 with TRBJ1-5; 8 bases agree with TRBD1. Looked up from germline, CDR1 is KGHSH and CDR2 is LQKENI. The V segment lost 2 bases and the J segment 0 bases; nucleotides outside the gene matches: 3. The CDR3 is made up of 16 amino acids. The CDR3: CASSPGTGYSNQPQHF. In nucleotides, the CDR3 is TGTGCCAGCTCACCAGGGACAGGTTATAGCAATCAGCCCCAGCATTTT.

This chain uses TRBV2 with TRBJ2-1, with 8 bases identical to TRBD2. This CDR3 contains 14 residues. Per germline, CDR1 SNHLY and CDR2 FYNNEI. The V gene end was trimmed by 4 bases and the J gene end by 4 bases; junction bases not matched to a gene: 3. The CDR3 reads CASSAGLGYNEQFF. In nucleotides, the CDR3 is TGTGCCAGCAGTGCGGGACTAGGGTACAATGAGCAGTTCTTC.

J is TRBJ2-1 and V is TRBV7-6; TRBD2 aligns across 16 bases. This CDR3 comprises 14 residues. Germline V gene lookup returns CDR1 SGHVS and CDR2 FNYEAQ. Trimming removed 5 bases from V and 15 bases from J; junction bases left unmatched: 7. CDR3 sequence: CASSVGLAGGPWFF. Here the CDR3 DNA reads TGTGCCAGCAGCGTGGGACTAGCGGGAGGGCCGTGGTTCTTC.